A single sample gave rise to the 24 T cell receptor beta chains below, sequenced in a study of human T cells and chemical hapten exposure. TCRdb reprocessed the RACE reads via MiXCR and lists one record per CDR3 protein. The sample contains roughly 40,000 distinct CDR3 sequences, around 10% of which appear only once. Documented time point: patch test 2, 6 weeks after DPC sensitization. Noted treatment: therapeutic diphenylcyclopropenone sensitization with weekly scalp DPC. Source: whole blood, taken in connection with sensitization to the hapten diphenylcyclopropenone (DPC). All receptors derive from a woman aged 35 to 49 with alopecia areata. Some clones in this sample may be carry-over from other donors' samples.

This clonotype was seen repeatedly, ten times or more. This chain joins TRBV11-1 and TRBJ2-6; the D is unclear. The length of the CDR3 is 16 residues. Trimming shortened V by 1 base and J by 2 bases, and 9 bases separated the two germline ends. Germline-derived CDR1 and CDR2 are SGHAT and FQDESV (reference sequence). The CDR3 nucleotides are TGTGCCAGCAGCTTAGATGGCACCCCTGGGGCCAACGTCCTGACTTTC. This sequence encodes CASSLDGTPGANVLTF.

The chain uses TRBV29-1 and TRBJ2-7; D is possibly TRBD2 (5 bases). Trimming took 3 bases from V and 7 from J, leaving 10 bases between them. Germline V gene lookup returns CDR1 SQVTM and CDR2 ANQGSEA. This CDR3 is built from 11 residues. The chain's CDR3 is CSVDEGMEQYF. DNA of the CDR3: TGCAGCGTTGATGAGGGCATGGAGCAGTACTTC.

The V call is TRBV6-6, the J call TRBJ1-3, with a tentative D call TRBD1 (6 bases). This CDR3 is 14 amino acids long. Germline lookup yields CDR1 MNHNY and CDR2 SVGAGI (reference sequence). V shed 6 bases and J shed 0 bases, with 9 bases lying between them. CDR3 in DNA: TGTGCCAGCAGCCAACAGGGCTCTGGAAACACCATATATTTT. It is translated as CASSQQGSGNTIYF.

This clonotype was seen at least ten times. The chain is built from TRBV20-1 and TRBJ1-5, with D perhaps matching TRBD1 (6 bases). The germline CDR1 and CDR2 sequences are DFQATT and SNEGSKA (reference sequence). This CDR3 spans 16 amino acids. The V and J ends lost 0 bases and 1 base respectively, with 13 bases between them. The CDR3, as DNA: TGCAGTGCTAGAGATTTAAGGGGGGGGAGCAATCAGCCCCAGCATTTT. Its translation is CSARDLRGGSNQPQHF.

In this sample, this clonotype turned up a few times. The CDR3 sequence: CASALPGTGTGELFF. CDR3 bases: TGTGCTAGTGCTCTACCCGGGACGGGAACCGGGGAGCTGTTTTTT. V gene TRBV12-5 combines with J gene TRBJ2-2; D tentatively fits TRBD1 or TRBD2 (5 bases each). The V gene lost 7 bases and the J gene lost 5 bases, with 17 bases spanning the gap. There are 15 residues in the CDR3. CDR1 LGHNT and CDR2 FRNRAP come from the germline V gene.

Many counts were recorded for this clonotype. This rearrangement joins TRBV18 to TRBJ1-5, with D tentatively TRBD1 (5 bases). V shed 3 bases and J shed 6 bases, with 15 bases lying between them. There are 15 residues in the CDR3. Per the germline V gene, CDR1 is KGHSH and CDR2 is LQKENI. DNA of the CDR3: TGTGCCAGCTCACCGCTCACGGGAAGGGGTCAGCCCCAGCATTTT. It yields the protein CASSPLTGRGQPQHF.

This clonotype was counted at least ten times. J is TRBJ1-2 and V is TRBV29-1; D is unclear. V was pared by 2 bases and J by 4 bases, with 11 bases between. CDR3 length: 13 amino acids. The germline CDR1 and CDR2 sequences are SQVTM and ANQGSEA. CDR3 bases: TGCAGCGTTGAACCGGTCCTAGGCTATGGCTACACCTTC. Its protein product is CSVEPVLGYGYTF.

The gene calls are TRBV29-1 and TRBJ1-5, with 7 bases lining up with TRBD1. The CDR3 runs 13 residues. CDR1 is SQVTM and CDR2 is ANQGSEA in the germline V gene. J lost 3 bases, V lost 4 bases, and 3 bases had no gene match. The CDR3 loop is CSVGTGYNQPQHF. In DNA, the CDR3 is TGCAGCGTTGGGACAGGCTACAATCAGCCCCAGCATTTT.

The table lists this clonotype with many counts. The chain employs TRBV19 and TRBJ1-2; D unclear. The germline gives CDR1 LNHDA, CDR2 SQIVND (reference sequence). V was pared by 9 bases and J by 6 bases, with 17 bases between. The CDR3 loop spans 13 amino acids. The CDR3 region is CASSRTASNGYTF. The CDR3 DNA sequence: TGTGCCAGCTCGCGGACGGCCTCCAATGGCTACACCTTC.

The table lists this clonotype with many counts. The chain carries TRBV12-3 or TRBV12-4 and TRBJ1-2, with D hard to call. The CDR3 sequence is 11 residues long. Trimming pared 6 bases from V and 6 bases from J, leaving 8 bases between. CDR3 in amino acids: CASSHDHGYTF. In DNA, the CDR3 is TGTGCCAGCAGCCATGACCATGGCTACACCTTC.

The table lists this clonotype with many counts. The chain couples TRBV19 to TRBJ1-4, with D perhaps matching TRBD1 (5 bases). This CDR3 is built from 15 residues. Germline V gene sequence: CDR1 LNHDA, CDR2 SQIVND (reference sequence). With 5 bases removed from V and 5 bases from J, the gap between germline ends came to 15 bases. The DNA of the CDR3 is TGTGCCAGTAGTCCGGCCTCGAGGGGCAATGAAAAACTGTTTTTT. Amino acid sequence: CASSPASRGNEKLFF.

This clonotype was counted ten times or more. The rearrangement links TRBV2 to TRBJ2-2, with 8 bases lining up with TRBD1. V lost 0 bases to trimming and J lost 5 bases; unmatched junction nucleotides: 8. Per the germline V gene, CDR1 is SNHLY and CDR2 is FYNNEI. The CDR3 sequence is 17 residues long. The CDR3 nucleotides are TGTGCCAGCAGTGAAGCGCTGATGACAGGGGCGACCGGGGAGCTGTTTTTT. Translating gives CASSEALMTGATGELFF. Together with reference TRBV2 and TRBJ2-2, the CDR3 gives the full variable domain: EPEVTQTPSHQVTQMGQEVILRCVPISNHLYFYWYRQILGQKVEFLVSFYNNEISEKSEIFDDQFSVERPDGSNFTLKIRSTKLEDSAMYFCASSEALMTGATGELFFGEGSRLTVL.

This sequence joins TRBV20-1 and TRBJ2-1; 8 nucleotides match TRBD2. CDR3 length: 12 residues. Germline V gene data show CDR1 as DFQATT and CDR2 as SNEGSKA (reference sequence). The trim removed 3 bases at V and 7 bases at J, leaving 2 bases unmatched. The CDR3 protein is CSASGGANEQFF. The CDR3 DNA is TGCAGTGCTAGCGGGGGGGCAAATGAGCAGTTCTTC.

This clonotype occurred many times. J is TRBJ2-7 and V is TRBV6-2 or TRBV6-3, with D tentatively TRBD1 or TRBD2 (6 bases each). The CDR3 is 15 amino acids. Trimming took off 4 bases at V and 3 bases at J, with 16 bases between the two ends. Germline CDR1 is MNHEY and CDR2 is SVGEGT. The CDR3 here is CASSSTGASFYEQYF. CDR3 nucleotides: TGTGCCAGCAGTTCAACGGGGGCCTCGTTCTACGAGCAGTACTTC.

There are many counts of this clonotype. The chain employs TRBV2 and TRBJ2-6; tentatively, D is TRBD1 (6 bases). The germline V and J ends were trimmed by 6 bases and 4 bases, with 13 bases remaining between them. The CDR3 length is 15 residues. The germline gives CDR1 SNHLY, CDR2 FYNNEI. The CDR3 protein is CASRVQGPGANVLTF. As DNA, the CDR3 is TGTGCCAGCAGAGTACAGGGCCCCGGGGCCAACGTCCTGACTTTC.

This clonotype was counted at least ten times. The rearrangement joins TRBV20-1 to TRBJ2-3; TRBD2 might be the D (6 bases). V lost 3 bases and J lost 3, with 13 bases in between. The germline V gene encodes CDR1 DFQATT and CDR2 SNEGSKA (reference sequence). The CDR3 covers 14 residues. DNA of the CDR3: TGCAGTGCTAGTGGAGGGGTCGGGACAGATACGCAGTATTTT. Residues: CSASGGVGTDTQYF.

This clonotype was detected ten times or more. The chain combines TRBV4-2 with TRBJ2-7, with unresolved D. This CDR3 has 14 amino acids. Germline lookup yields CDR1 LGHNA and CDR2 YNFKEQ. With 0 bases removed from V and 6 bases from J, the gap between germline ends came to 12 bases. CDR3 nucleotides: TGTGCCAGCAGCCAAGATCTCGGGCAATCCGAGCAGTACTTC. Amino acid sequence: CASSQDLGQSEQYF.

There are many counts of this clonotype. This sequence joins TRBV6-2 or TRBV6-3 and TRBJ2-4; D possibly corresponds to TRBD1 (6 bases). Germline CDR1 is MNHEY and CDR2 is SVGEGT. CDR3 length: 15 amino acids. V was pared by 6 bases and J by 3 bases, with 15 bases between. CDR3 protein: CASRRTGQSKNIQYF. CDR3 DNA sequence: TGTGCCAGCAGACGAACCGGACAGAGCAAAAACATTCAGTACTTC.

This clonotype appeared many times. The gene calls are TRBV9 and TRBJ1-2, with D possibly matching TRBD1 (6 bases). The CDR3 loop spans 15 amino acids. Trimming removed 0 bases at V and 8 bases at J, with 17 bases between. Germline CDR1 is SGDLS and CDR2 is YYNGEE. CDR3 sequence reads: CASSVDVGGFRGYTF. CDR3 coding DNA: TGTGCCAGCAGCGTAGATGTAGGGGGTTTCCGCGGCTACACCTTC.

This clonotype was seen ten or more times. V and J are TRBV7-2 and TRBJ2-6; no clear D gene. V gave up 1 base and J gave up 0 bases, with 7 bases separating them. The CDR3 spans 16 residues. Germline CDR1 is SGHTA and CDR2 is FQGNSA. This chain's CDR3 is CASSLVVGSGANVLTF. CDR3 coding DNA: TGTGCCAGCAGCTTAGTTGTCGGCTCTGGGGCCAACGTCCTGACTTTC.

The gene calls are TRBV7-2 and TRBJ2-3; 12 bases align to TRBD1. V lost 0 bases to trimming and J lost 8 bases; unmatched junction nucleotides: 6. In germline, CDR1 is SGHTA, CDR2 FQGNSA. This CDR3 is built from 16 residues. The chain's CDR3 is CASSLAGQGARGTQYF. In DNA, the CDR3 is TGTGCCAGCAGCTTAGCGGGACAGGGGGCGCGAGGTACGCAGTATTTT.

This clonotype was observed at least ten times. The V and J genes are TRBV29-1 and TRBJ2-2; D not certain. Looked up from germline, CDR1 is SQVTM and CDR2 is ANQGSEA. Trimming left V 4 bases short and J 5 bases short, with 5 bases between. CDR3 length: 11 residues. The CDR3: CSVATTGELFF. The DNA of the CDR3 is TGCAGCGTTGCAACGACCGGGGAGCTGTTTTTT.

This clonotype was counted at least ten times. The chain uses TRBV7-9 and TRBJ2-3, with 8 bases identical to TRBD1. CDR1 and CDR2 from the germline V gene are SEHNR and FQNEAQ (reference sequence). The trim removed 5 bases at V and 1 base at J, leaving 5 bases unmatched. This CDR3 comprises 15 residues. CDR3 protein: CASSLQTGGTDTQYF. CDR3 nucleotide sequence: TGTGCCAGCAGCCTGCAGACAGGGGGCACAGATACGCAGTATTTT.

This clonotype has a count of ten or more. This chain uses TRBV11-3 with TRBJ2-1; TRBD1 matches 9 bases. Germline trimming cut 5 bases from V and 2 bases from J; bases unmatched to any gene: 4. The length of the CDR3 is 15 residues. Germline CDR1 is SGHNT and CDR2 is YENEEA. CDR3: CASSETGGAYNEQFF. The CDR3 DNA reads as TGTGCCAGCAGCGAGACAGGGGGAGCCTACAATGAGCAGTTCTTC.